This T cell receptor beta chain is from a study of regulatory T cells in long-lasting Graves disease. As to time point: newly diagnosed GD, antithyroid drugs for less than 3 months. The TCR library used RNA extracted from PBMCs. On this clonotype: This may stem from a read error, because a much larger clone lies one nucleotide away.

The CDR3 totals 15 residues. After removal of 7 bases from V and 7 bases from J, the junction contained 14 bases not matched to a gene. The germline CDR1 and CDR2 sequences are SGHTA and FQGNSA. Building the TCR beta libraries relied on iRepertoire HTBI primers, and CDR3 regions underwent Arm-PCR. MiXCR, run by TCRdb on the multiplex PCR reads, gives a single entry per CDR3 protein. The sample lists some 230,000 distinct CDR3 sequences, 18% occurring once. The TCR was taken from a female donor with Graves disease. Sequencing was performed on peripheral blood mononuclear cells (PBMCs), taken at new diagnosis, from a patient treated with antithyroid drugs. V and J are TRBV7-2 and TRBJ2-5, with 8 bases fitting TRBD1. The CDR3 region has the DNA TGTGCCAGCAACCTGGCAGGGGGCGCTTACCGGACCCAGTACTTC. It is translated as CASNLAGGAYRTQYF.